What follows describes a single T cell receptor (beta chain). This clonotype appeared many times. Its cognate antigen has yet to be identified. No clone much larger than this one lies a single base away; base qualities are absent. These data belong to a study of T-cell memory formation after mild COVID-19 (dated by TCRdb to about 2021). For the wider study: Most TCR sequence clusters were specific to one of the two donors. In a couple of donors, T-cell clones that expanded and contracted after mild COVID-19 were followed by sequencing TCRalpha and TCRbeta repertoires longitudinally. Two young, previously healthy adult volunteers, one female and one male, were included in the cohort. What the research found in general, with its limitations: Contracting CD4+ clones appeared mostly in the CM and EM memory subsets, whereas CD8+ clones were enriched in EMRA. Some responding clones were detected in pre-infection memory, which suggested that pre-existing cross-reactive memory T cells had joined the SARS-CoV-2 response. SARS-CoV-2 specificity of the second-wave clones peaking on day 37 was not confirmed. Balanced CD4/CD8 phenotypes were observed for clones contracting from day 15 to 85, whereas a bias towards CD4+ was observed for a second wave of clones expanding from day 15 to 37. The study included only two mild cases, and larger cohorts that include severe cases with pre-infection samples were judged to be necessary.

Ficoll-Paque density gradient centrifugation was used to isolate PBMCs. Sequenced using an Illumina NovaSeq 6000. Using 5'RACE with constant-segment primers, TCRalpha and TCRbeta cDNA libraries were constructed, with sample barcodes and unique molecular identifiers added in the process. Trizol reagent was used to extract RNA from every sample. Library amplification was performed in two PCR steps, and a second sample barcode and Illumina TruSeq adapters were introduced in the second step. Sequencing of the libraries was done on an Illumina NovaSeq, producing 2 x 150 bp paired-end reads. As for the original processing: The reads were demultiplexed and collapsed into UMI-guided consensus sequences using migec v1.2.7. Using mixcr v2.1.11, UMI consensuses were aligned to TRA and TRB V and J templates and then assembled into clonotypes. Expanded or contracted clonotypes were those called significant by both edgeR and NoisET, with noise models trained on biological replicates. For edgeR calls, a false discovery rate-adjusted p below 0.01 and a log2 fold-change threshold of 1 were applied. PCA with hierarchical clustering of max-normalized trajectories of the 1000 most abundant clonotypes was used as exploratory dynamics analysis. The CD4 or CD8 phenotype of responding clones was assigned using the separately sequenced CD4+ and CD8+ repertoires. TCRdb reworked the public reads: Q25 trimming with fastp, MiXCR clone assembly, productive beta chains retained. Each entry merges the rows of one CDR3 protein and shows their most common DNA and genes. What appears here as the V and J calls and clone size reflects TCRdb's work, not the paper's. In this sample the table shows 550,000 to 650,000 distinct CDR3 sequences, 15% to 20% of which occur a single time. Around 8.1% of the sample lies in the top ten.

The germline V gene (reference sequence) specifies DFQATT as CDR1 and SNEGSKA as CDR2. Spanning cysteine to phenylalanine, the CDR3 consists of 15 amino acids. The DNA shown is the 45-base CDR3, in frame from base 1. Unmatched junction bases come to 15, with V trimmed by 6 bases and J by 7 bases. In this chain, TRBV20-1 is recombined with TRBJ1-2; the junction holds 9 bases that match TRBD1. This receptor was obtained from an adult woman who had mild COVID-19 (a few samples of this study predate the infection). The sample titles of this study are shuffled in the database, so cell type and time point are left out; the donor was told from shared clones. Sequencing was performed on PBMCs or a T cell subset sorted from them (not recorded which). The CDR3 region reads CSATPGRDRVFGYTF. The DNA reads TGCAGTGCCACTCCTGGCCGGGACAGGGTTTTTGGCTACACCTTC.